Presented here are 18 T cell receptor beta chains from one specimen sequenced in a study of blood T cell repertoires in COVID-19. Sequencing used immunoSEQ multiplex PCR; TCRdb keeps in-frame clones, though not all of them. The repertoire has about 160,000 clones, approximately 84% of them found once; the top ten carry roughly 8%. The specimen sequenced was peripheral blood. These receptors originate from a man aged 35 to 55 who had recovered from COVID-19.

This chain uses TRBV4-2 with TRBJ2-1; 10 bases align to TRBD2. Germline values: CDR1 LGHNA, CDR2 YNFKEQ. The CDR3 sequence is 14 residues long. The ends lost 4 bases at V and 7 bases at J; junction bases unmatched: 4. CDR3 nucleotide sequence: TGTGCCAGCAGCCCCGGACTAGCGGTGAATGAGCAGTTCTTC. It specifies CASSPGLAVNEQFF.

The chain couples TRBV6-5 to TRBJ2-1, with 9 bases that match TRBD2. Germline values: CDR1 MNHEY, CDR2 SVGAGI. CDR3 length: 16 residues. The junction had 1 base not matched to a gene; V was cut back by 0 bases and J by 1 base. In nucleotides, the CDR3 is TGTGCCAGCAGTTACTCGGCGGGAGGGTCCTACAATGAGCAGTTCTTC. Translating it yields CASSYSAGGSYNEQFF.

This chain connects TRBV5-4 to TRBJ1-1; D is unclear. CDR3 length: 13 residues. The V gene's germline CDR1 is SGHNT and CDR2 YYREEE (reference sequence). Trimming took off 0 bases at V and 2 bases at J, with 5 bases between the two ends. CDR3 DNA sequence: TGTGCCAGCAGCTTGGACAGTAACACTGAAGCTTTCTTT. Protein sequence: CASSLDSNTEAFF.

The chain is built from TRBV2 and TRBJ2-6; D ambiguous. Trimming removed 4 bases at V and 0 bases at J, with 7 bases between. Germline lookup yields CDR1 SNHLY and CDR2 FYNNEI. The CDR3 totals 15 residues. The CDR3 sequence: CASSARSSGANVLTF. In DNA, the CDR3 is TGTGCCAGCAGTGCGAGGTCCTCTGGGGCCAACGTCCTGACTTTC. The full variable domain, in which reference TRBV2 and TRBJ2-6 provide the parts outside the CDR3, is EPEVTQTPSHQVTQMGQEVILRCVPISNHLYFYWYRQILGQKVEFLVSFYNNEISEKSEIFDDQFSVERPDGSNFTLKIRSTKLEDSAMYFCASSARSSGANVLTFGAGSRLTVL.

This chain connects TRBV19 to TRBJ2-2, with 7 nucleotides matching TRBD1. Germline CDR1 is LNHDA and CDR2 is SQIVND (reference sequence). Trimming cost V 9 bases and J 8 bases; bases outside gene matches: 12. The CDR3 is made up of 14 amino acids. The CDR3 DNA follows: TGTGCCAGCTTGGACAGGTGGAGCGGAGGGGAGCTGTTTTTT. It codes for CASLDRWSGGELFF.

The chain uses TRBV19 and TRBJ2-2; a weak D match, TRBD1 (5 bases). The CDR3 runs to 13 residues. CDR1 is LNHDA and CDR2 is SQIVND in the germline V gene (reference sequence). V lost 7 bases to trimming and J lost 4 bases, with 10 bases between them. CDR3 amino acids: CASKGQGTGELFF. The CDR3 coding sequence is TGTGCCAGTAAAGGGCAGGGCACCGGGGAGCTGTTTTTT.

J is TRBJ2-7 and V is TRBV5-1, with a possible D match to TRBD1 (5 bases). This CDR3 region has 13 residues. Germline V CDR1 and CDR2: SGHRS, YFSETQ. Trimming took off 0 bases at V and 3 bases at J, with 7 bases between the two ends. This CDR3 reads CASSLARDYEQYF. CDR3 nucleotide sequence: TGCGCCAGCAGCTTGGCCAGGGACTACGAGCAGTACTTC.

The CDR3 reads CASSAGQGHTEAFF. The CDR3 coding sequence is TGTGCCAGCAGCGCAGGACAGGGTCACACTGAAGCTTTCTTT. The chain has TRBV5-8 and TRBJ1-1, with 8 positions matching TRBD1. The CDR3 consists of 14 residues. Germline loops: CDR1 SGHTS, CDR2 YDEGEE. Trimming cost V 4 bases and J 3 bases; bases outside gene matches: 5.

The chain joins TRBV3-1 (or the pseudogene TRBV3-2) to TRBJ2-2, with D hard to call. Germline V gives CDR1 LGHDT, CDR2 YNNKEL (reference sequence). Trimming removed 2 bases at V and 3 bases at J, with 10 bases between. The CDR3 sequence is 15 residues long. Here the CDR3 reads CASSQRLAHTGELFF. The CDR3 DNA follows: TGTGCCAGCAGCCAAAGACTGGCTCACACCGGGGAGCTGTTTTTT.

The genes are TRBV7-2 and TRBJ1-1; D is uncertain. The V gene's germline CDR1 is SGHTA and CDR2 FQGNSA. This CDR3 has 13 residues. The V gene lost 6 bases and the J gene lost 6 bases, with 14 bases spanning the gap. CDR3 DNA sequence: TGTGCCAGCAGTTATACCTCCGGGGCTGAAGCTTTCTTT. It specifies CASSYTSGAEAFF.

The chain recombines TRBV5-6 with TRBJ2-7; a possible D gene is TRBD2 (7 bases). The CDR3 runs to 15 residues. Between the trimmed V and J ends, which lost 5 bases and 2 bases, there was a span of 17 bases. Germline values: CDR1 SGHDT, CDR2 YYEEEE. The DNA of the CDR3 is TGTGCCAGCAGGCTTGAGGGGGGGGAACCCTACGAGCAGTACTTC. Amino acids: CASRLEGGEPYEQYF.

This chain connects TRBV5-1 to TRBJ2-3; 8 bases match TRBD1. Trimming cost V 0 bases and J 6 bases; bases outside gene matches: 12. The CDR3 sequence is 17 residues long. The germline V gene encodes CDR1 SGHRS and CDR2 YFSETQ. CDR3: CASSLGGSQGAADTQYF. The CDR3 nucleotides read TGCGCCAGCAGCTTGGGTGGGTCGCAGGGGGCAGCGGATACGCAGTATTTT.

The chain recombines TRBV14 with TRBJ2-5, with 16 bases lining up with TRBD2. The V gene end was trimmed by 4 bases and the J gene end by 4 bases; junction bases not matched to a gene: 6. The germline CDR1 and CDR2 sequences are SGHDN and FVKESK. There are 17 residues in the CDR3. CDR3: CASSPPGLAGGRETQYF. CDR3 nucleotides: TGTGCCAGCAGCCCTCCGGGACTAGCGGGGGGGCGAGAGACCCAGTACTTC.

This chain's CDR3 is CASSQFPGKTDTQYF. CDR3 coding DNA: TGCGCCAGCAGCCAATTTCCAGGGAAAACAGATACGCAGTATTTT. J is TRBJ2-3 and V is TRBV4-1; possible D gene TRBD1, 5 bases. V was trimmed by 2 bases and J by 3 bases, leaving 12 bases between them. The germline gives CDR1 MGHRA, CDR2 YSYEKL. The CDR3 totals 15 residues.

This chain connects TRBV18 to TRBJ2-7; TRBD1 is a possible D gene (6 bases). The CDR3 is 13 amino acids. V lost 2 bases to trimming and J lost 5 bases, with 10 bases between them. Germline V CDR1 and CDR2: KGHSH, LQKENI. The CDR3 nucleotides read TGTGCCAGCTCACCAGGGGGCGCGGACGAGCAGTACTTC. This codes for CASSPGGADEQYF. Together with reference TRBV18 and TRBJ2-7, the CDR3 gives the full variable domain: NAGVMQNPRHLVRRRGQEARLRCSPMKGHSHVYWYRQLPEEGLKFMVYLQKENIIDESGMPKERFSAEFPKEGPSILRIQQVVRGDSAAYFCASSPGGADEQYFGPGTRLTVT.

The chain links TRBV28 to TRBJ1-1; the D is unclear. V was trimmed by 5 bases and J by 2 bases, leaving 15 bases between them. The CDR3 has 15 amino acids. Germline V gene sequence: CDR1 MDHEN, CDR2 SYDVKM. The CDR3 loop is CASSPPSAGNTEAFF. DNA for the CDR3: TGTGCCAGCAGTCCCCCCAGCGCGGGCAACACTGAAGCTTTCTTT.

The sample holds one count of this clone. The chain has TRBV28 and TRBJ1-1, with no clear D. CDR1 and CDR2 (germline): MDHEN, SYDVKM. The V end lost 6 bases, the J end lost 3 bases, and 14 bases lay between the germline ends. The CDR3 runs to 14 residues. This CDR3 is CASSRGPSDTEAFF. The CDR3 DNA reads TGTGCCAGCAGCCGCGGGCCATCAGACACTGAAGCTTTCTTT.

The chain carries TRBV6-5 and TRBJ2-5; D is possibly TRBD1 (5 bases). From germline, CDR1 is MNHEY and CDR2 SVGAGI. The V end lost 7 bases, the J end lost 5 bases, and 20 bases lay between the germline ends. This CDR3 has 15 amino acids. CDR3 nucleotides: TGTGCCAGCATTCGAGGTTTCAGGGATGTTGAGACCCAGTACTTC. This gives the protein CASIRGFRDVETQYF.